This is a list of T cell receptor beta chains from one sample in a study of T cell responses to AZD1222 COVID-19 vaccine. The data were produced by immunoSEQ multiplex PCR, yet TCRdb's version contains in-frame clones alone and is incomplete. Of around 160,000 clones listed, under 95% are singletons. The sample in question was peripheral blood, obtained on day 0 of MenACWY control vaccination. These receptors all stem from an adult in good health. The CDR3 runs from the conserved cysteine through the conserved F or W. D genes are given only for firm matches. Clone sizes are given selectively: once, few, many, or a class where the clone is expanded.

j_gene,abundance,v_gene,d_gene,CDR3aa,CDR3nt
TRBJ1-5,NA,TRBV19,NA,CASSIGNQPQHF,TGTGCCAGTAGTATAGGAAATCAGCCCCAGCATTTT
TRBJ1-1,once,TRBV6-6,NA,CASSLLMNTEAFF,TGTGCCAGCAGTCTCCTCATGAACACTGAAGCTTTCTTT
TRBJ2-2,NA,TRBV27,NA,CASSLNTGELFF,TGTGCCAGCAGCTTGAACACCGGGGAGCTGTTTTTT
TRBJ1-6,NA,TRBV27,TRBD1,CASSLTGGSPLHF,TGTGCCAGCAGTTTGACAGGGGGATCACCCCTCCACTTT
TRBJ2-5,NA,TRBV6-5,NA,CASRLVGRETQYF,TGTGCCAGCAGGTTGGTGGGTCGGGAGACCCAGTACTTC
TRBJ1-4,NA,TRBV19,NA,CASSIAGVEKLFF,TGTGCCAGTAGTATAGCAGGGGTTGAAAAACTGTTTTTT
TRBJ1-4,NA,TRBV15,NA,CATSRDGVRFEKLFF,TGTGCCACCAGCAGAGATGGGGTTCGGTTTGAAAAACTGTTTTTT
TRBJ2-6,NA,TRBV6-1,NA,CASSRDSGANVLTF,TGTGCCAGCAGTCGGGACTCTGGGGCCAACGTCCTGACTTTC
TRBJ2-3,once,TRBV5-1,NA,CASSSTLADTQYF,TGCGCCAGCAGCTCAACCCTGGCAGATACGCAGTATTTT
TRBJ1-1,NA,TRBV11-2,NA,CASSLVGWGKATEAFF,TGTGCCAGCAGCTTAGTAGGTTGGGGCAAAGCCACTGAAGCTTTCTTT
TRBJ1-1,NA,TRBV19,NA,CATFAGWDTEAFF,TGTGCCACCTTTGCAGGGTGGGACACTGAAGCTTTCTTT
TRBJ1-1,NA,TRBV18,NA,CASSLGENTEAFF,TGTGCCAGCTCACTTGGGGAGAACACTGAAGCTTTCTTT
TRBJ2-5,NA,TRBV5-1,NA,CASSLAVREETQYF,TGCGCCAGCAGCTTGGCCGTAAGAGAAGAGACCCAGTACTTC
TRBJ2-7,NA,TRBV21-1,NA,CASIPRGPADRAYEQYF,TGTGCCAGCATCCCAAGAGGGCCAGCGGATAGAGCCTACGAGCAGTACTTC
TRBJ1-1,few,TRBV3-1/TRBV3-2,NA,CAVQPGVYTEAFF,TGTGCCGTGCAGCCCGGGGTGTACACTGAAGCTTTCTTT
TRBJ2-1,NA,TRBV5-4,TRBD1,CASSQGVMLGQAYNEQFF,TGTGCCAGCAGCCAGGGGGTTATGCTAGGACAGGCCTACAATGAGCAGTTCTTC
TRBJ2-1,NA,TRBV6-6,NA,CASSYRDLDSYNEQFF,TGTGCCAGCAGTTACCGGGACCTCGACTCCTACAATGAGCAGTTCTTC
TRBJ1-5,NA,TRBV15,NA,CATSRDRVEAQPQHF,TGTGCCACCAGCAGAGATAGAGTAGAGGCTCAGCCCCAGCATTTT
TRBJ2-2,NA,TRBV19,NA,CASSISPPRGGTGELFF,TGTGCCAGTAGTATTTCTCCCCCTCGGGGAGGCACCGGGGAGCTGTTTTTT
TRBJ2-2,once,TRBV19,NA,CASHPGGGGTGELFF,TGTGCCAGTCACCCGGGGGGAGGGGGCACCGGGGAGCTGTTTTTT
TRBJ1-2,NA,TRBV4-1,NA,CASSQGTEYYGYTF,TGCGCCAGCAGCCAAGGTACGGAGTACTATGGCTACACCTTC
TRBJ2-4,NA,TRBV3-1/TRBV3-2,NA,CASSQSALNIQYF,TGTGCCAGCAGCCAAAGTGCCCTAAACATTCAGTACTTC
TRBJ1-2,NA,TRBV5-8,NA,CASSRWGGLFYGYTF,TGTGCCAGCAGCAGGTGGGGCGGCTTATTCTATGGCTACACCTTC
TRBJ1-3,once,TRBV18,TRBD1,CASSPPATWDSSGNTIYF,TGTGCCAGCTCACCACCGGCCACTTGGGACAGCTCTGGAAACACCATATATTTT
TRBJ1-5,NA,TRBV7-2,NA,CASSLGSYSNQPQHF,TGTGCCAGCAGCTTAGGCAGTTATAGCAATCAGCCCCAGCATTTT
TRBJ1-4,NA,TRBV7-9,NA,CASSYRTWAGRATNEKLFF,TGTGCCAGCAGCTATCGTACTTGGGCAGGTCGCGCGACTAATGAAAAACTGTTTTTT
TRBJ1-6,NA,TRBV27,NA,CASSSQGPLHF,TGTGCCAGCAGTTCGCAGGGGCCCCTCCACTTT